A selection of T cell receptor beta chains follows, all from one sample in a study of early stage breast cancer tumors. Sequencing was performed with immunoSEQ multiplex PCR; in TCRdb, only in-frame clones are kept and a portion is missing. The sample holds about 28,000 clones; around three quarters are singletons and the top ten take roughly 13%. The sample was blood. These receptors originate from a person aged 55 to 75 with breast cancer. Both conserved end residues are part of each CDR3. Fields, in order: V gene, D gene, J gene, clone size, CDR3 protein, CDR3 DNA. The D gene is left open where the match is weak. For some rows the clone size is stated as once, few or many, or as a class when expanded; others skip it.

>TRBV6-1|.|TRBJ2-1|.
CASTGVPSGEQFF
TGTGCCAGCACAGGGGTACCATCCGGTGAGCAGTTCTTC
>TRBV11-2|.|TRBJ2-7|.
CASSLIGQNEQYF
TGTGCCAGCAGCTTGATCGGACAAAACGAGCAGTACTTC
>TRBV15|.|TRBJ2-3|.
CATSRDPHTDTQYF
TGTGCCACCAGCAGAGATCCCCACACAGATACGCAGTATTTT
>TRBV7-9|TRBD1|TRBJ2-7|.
CASSFLQGARNEQYF
TGTGCCAGCAGCTTTCTCCAGGGGGCGCGAAACGAGCAGTACTTC
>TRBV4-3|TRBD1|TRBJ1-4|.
CASSRAGTGASATNEKLFF
TGCGCCAGCAGCCGGGCCGGGACAGGGGCATCCGCAACTAATGAAAAACTGTTTTTT
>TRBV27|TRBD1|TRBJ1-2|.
CASSFTGGYGYTF
TGTGCCAGCAGTTTCACAGGGGGCTATGGCTACACCTTC
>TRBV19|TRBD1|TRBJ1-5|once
CASSIGQGEVGNQPQHF
TGTGCCAGTAGTATCGGACAGGGCGAGGTTGGCAATCAGCCCCAGCATTTT
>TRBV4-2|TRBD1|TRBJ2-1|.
CASSQDEGTAHNEQFF
TGTGCCAGCAGCCAAGATGAGGGGACAGCCCACAATGAGCAGTTCTTC
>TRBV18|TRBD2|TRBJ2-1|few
CASSMSLAGDNEQFF
TGTGCCAGCTCAATGAGCCTAGCGGGAGACAATGAGCAGTTCTTC
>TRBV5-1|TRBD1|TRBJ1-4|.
CASSRTGRATNEKLFF
TGCGCCAGCAGCAGGACAGGCCGCGCAACTAATGAAAAACTGTTTTTT
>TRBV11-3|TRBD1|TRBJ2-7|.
CASSLEGGTGDAEQYF
TGTGCCAGCAGCTTAGAGGGGGGGACAGGGGACGCCGAGCAGTACTTC
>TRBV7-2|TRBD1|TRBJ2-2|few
CASSVTGGNAGELFF
TGTGCCAGCAGCGTAACAGGGGGGAATGCCGGGGAGCTGTTTTTT
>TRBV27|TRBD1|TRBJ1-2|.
CASSLDRASGYTF
TGTGCCAGCAGCCTAGACAGGGCCAGTGGCTACACCTTC
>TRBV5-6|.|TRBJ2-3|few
CASSLSTDTQYF
TGTGCCAGCAGCCTAAGCACAGATACGCAGTATTTT
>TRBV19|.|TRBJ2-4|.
CASSIDEAIQYF
TGTGCCAGTAGTATAGATGAAGCCATTCAGTACTTC
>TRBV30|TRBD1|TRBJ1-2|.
CAWSARQGSYGYTF
TGTGCCTGGAGTGCCCGACAGGGGTCCTATGGCTACACCTTC
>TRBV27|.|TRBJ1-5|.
CATGGAHNLNQPQHF
TGTGCCACCGGAGGGGCCCACAATCTCAATCAGCCCCAGCATTTT
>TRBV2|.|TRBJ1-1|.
CASGLYTEAFF
TGTGCCAGCGGTCTATACACTGAAGCTTTCTTT
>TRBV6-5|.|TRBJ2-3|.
CASSYSGVNTDTQYF
TGTGCCAGCAGTTACTCGGGAGTCAACACAGATACGCAGTATTTT
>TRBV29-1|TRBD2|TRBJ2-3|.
CSSGGAAYTDTQYF
TGCAGCTCGGGGGGGGCCGCTTACACAGATACGCAGTATTTT
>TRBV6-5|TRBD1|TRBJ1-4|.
CASRPGQSEKLFF
TGTGCCAGCAGACCGGGACAGAGTGAAAAACTGTTTTTT
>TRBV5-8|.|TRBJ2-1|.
CASSTPGASLSYNEQFF
TGTGCCAGCAGCACCCCAGGGGCGTCCCTCTCCTACAATGAGCAGTTCTTC
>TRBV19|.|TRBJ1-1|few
CASSLQPEMNTEAFF
TGTGCCAGTAGTCTACAGCCAGAGATGAACACTGAAGCTTTCTTT
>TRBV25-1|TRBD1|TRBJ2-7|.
CGVGDRDRYEQYF
TGTGGGGTAGGGGACAGAGACCGCTACGAGCAGTACTTC
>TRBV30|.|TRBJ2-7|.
CAWSAQGLEQYF
TGTGCCTGGAGCGCACAGGGTTTGGAGCAGTACTTC
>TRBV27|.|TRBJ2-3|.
CASSRLRDTQYF
TGTGCCAGCAGCCGACTTAGAGATACGCAGTATTTT
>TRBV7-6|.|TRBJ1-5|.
CASSPTGNQPQHF
TGTGCCAGCAGCCCGACGGGGAATCAGCCCCAGCATTTT
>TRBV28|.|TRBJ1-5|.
CASSLKGFRQPQHF
TGTGCCAGCAGTTTAAAGGGGTTCAGGCAGCCCCAGCATTTT
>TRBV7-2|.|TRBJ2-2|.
CASSLGSTGELFF
TGTGCCAGCAGCTTAGGTAGCACCGGGGAGCTGTTTTTT
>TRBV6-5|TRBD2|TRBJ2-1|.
CASSGLAGGLYEQFF
TGTGCCAGCAGCGGACTAGCGGGAGGGCTATATGAGCAGTTCTTC
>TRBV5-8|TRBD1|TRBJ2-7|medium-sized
CASSPLRTGLNYEQYF
TGTGCCAGCAGCCCCTTGAGGACAGGGTTAAACTACGAGCAGTACTTC
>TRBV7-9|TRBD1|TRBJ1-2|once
CASSLARTGRDGYTF
TGTGCCAGCAGCTTAGCACGGACAGGGAGGGATGGCTACACCTTC
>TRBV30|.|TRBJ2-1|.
CAWRRTLQIYNEQFF
TGTGCCTGGAGAAGGACACTCCAAATCTACAATGAGCAGTTCTTC
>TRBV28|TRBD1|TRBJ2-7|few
CASSLSAGGYEQYF
TGTGCCAGCAGTTTATCCGCAGGGGGCTACGAGCAGTACTTC
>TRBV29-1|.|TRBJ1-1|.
CSVVGGGLEAFF
TGCAGCGTTGTGGGGGGGGGACTTGAAGCTTTCTTT
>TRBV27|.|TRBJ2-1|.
CASSFREYYNEQFF
TGTGCCAGCAGTTTCCGGGAGTACTACAATGAGCAGTTCTTC
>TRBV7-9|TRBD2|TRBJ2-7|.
CASSPRSSGFDEQYF
TGTGCCAGCAGCCCAAGGTCTAGCGGGTTCGACGAGCAGTACTTC
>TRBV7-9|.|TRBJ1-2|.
CASSTDPPGGYGYTF
TGTGCCAGCAGCACCGATCCTCCGGGTGGCTATGGCTACACCTTC
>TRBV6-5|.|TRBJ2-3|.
CASSSNTQYF
TGTGCCAGCAGTTCCAATACGCAGTATTTT
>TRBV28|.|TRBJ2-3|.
CASSFLAGTDTQYF
TGTGCCAGCAGTTTTCTGGCAGGGACAGATACGCAGTATTTT